This T cell receptor (beta chain) was captured in a study of response to subunit inactivated influenza vaccine. TCRdb used MiXCR to reprocess the RT-PCR reads, holding one entry per CDR3 protein. The sample holds roughly 570,000 distinct CDR3 sequences, 10% to 15% seen once. Looked up from germline, CDR1 is SEHNR and CDR2 is FQNEAQ (reference sequence). Deletions cut 0 bases from V and 12 bases from J, with 14 bases between. The CDR3 loop spans 13 amino acids. This sequence was found in a man aged 50-60 years who received an inactivated influenza vaccine. The sequenced sample was PBMCs from blood, obtained roughly 48 days after vaccination. The chain joins TRBV7-9 to TRBJ1-2, with a weak D call TRBD1 (6 bases). The CDR3 loop reads CASSLAQWTVHTF. CDR3 nucleotide sequence: TGTGCCAGCAGCTTAGCTCAGTGGACAGTACACACCTTC.